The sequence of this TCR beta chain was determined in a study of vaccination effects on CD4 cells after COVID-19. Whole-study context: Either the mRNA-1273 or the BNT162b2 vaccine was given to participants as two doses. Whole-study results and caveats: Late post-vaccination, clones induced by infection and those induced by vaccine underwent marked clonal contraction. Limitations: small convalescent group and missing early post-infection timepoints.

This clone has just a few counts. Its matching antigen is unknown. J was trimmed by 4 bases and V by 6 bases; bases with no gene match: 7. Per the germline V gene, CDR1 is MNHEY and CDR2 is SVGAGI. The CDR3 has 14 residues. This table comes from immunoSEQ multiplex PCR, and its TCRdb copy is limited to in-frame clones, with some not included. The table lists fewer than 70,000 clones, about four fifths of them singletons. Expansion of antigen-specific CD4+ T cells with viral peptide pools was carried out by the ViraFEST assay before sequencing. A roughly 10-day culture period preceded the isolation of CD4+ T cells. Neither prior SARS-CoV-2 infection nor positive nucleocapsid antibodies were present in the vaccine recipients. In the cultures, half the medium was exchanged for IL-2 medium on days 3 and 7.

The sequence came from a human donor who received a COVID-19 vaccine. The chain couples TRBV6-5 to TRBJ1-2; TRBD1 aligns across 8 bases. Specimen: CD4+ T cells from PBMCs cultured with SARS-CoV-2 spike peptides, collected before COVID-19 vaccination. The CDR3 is CASRRTGLGYGYTF. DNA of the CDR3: TGTGCCAGCAGAAGGACAGGGTTGGGCTATGGCTACACCTTC.